The 26 T cell receptor beta chains below all came from one sample that was sequenced in a study of cytomegalovirus exposure and HLA in healthy donors. Use of 60 Vbeta and 13 Jbeta primers characterized the PCR. Sequenced by immunoSEQ multiplex PCR; TCRdb stores in-frame clones only, minus some. Seen here are roughly 100,000 clones, around 70% observed once, and the top ten hold approximately 0.8%. Input material: PBMCs. The receptors stem from a boy between 5 and 17 years old in good health and CMV-seronegative.

Comment on this clone: One end of the junction does not line up with germline, which may come from a read error. V gene TRBV4-3 combines with J gene TRBJ1-2; D is uncertain. The CDR3 is made up of 16 amino acids. In germline, CDR1 is LGHNA, CDR2 YSLEER. Here the CDR3 DNA reads TGCGCCAGCAGCCAAGATGGGCAGCTTTATACCCGTGGCTACCCCTTC. Translation gives CASSQDGQLYTRGYPF.

This clone was detected only a few times. The chain joins TRBV6-6 to TRBJ2-5, with D perhaps TRBD1 (6 bases). The length of the CDR3 is 14 residues. Germline V gene sequence: CDR1 MNHNY, CDR2 SVGAGI (reference sequence). Trimming took off 6 bases at V and 3 bases at J, with 14 bases between the two ends. This chain's CDR3 is CASRPQGREETQYF. For the CDR3, the DNA is TGTGCCAGCAGACCACAGGGAAGAGAAGAGACCCAGTACTTC.

This clone was seen just once. This rearrangement joins TRBV27 to TRBJ1-1; D not resolved. The germline CDR1 and CDR2 sequences are MNHEY and SMNVEV (reference sequence). The CDR3 extends over 16 amino acids. Trimming took off 5 bases at V and 4 bases at J, with 20 bases between the two ends. The chain's CDR3 is CASSPYGGSPGTEAFF. The CDR3 bases are TGTGCCAGCAGTCCTTACGGCGGCAGCCCGGGCACTGAAGCTTTCTTT.

The chain carries TRBV5-1 and TRBJ1-1, with unresolved D. This CDR3 comprises 12 residues. Looked up from germline, CDR1 is SGHRS and CDR2 is YFSETQ. V was clipped by 1 base and J by 4 bases, with 5 bases between them. The CDR3: CASSLRGTEAFF. In DNA, the CDR3 is TGCGCCAGCAGCTTGCGGGGCACTGAAGCTTTCTTT.

The chain links TRBV5-1 to TRBJ1-4; D may be TRBD1 (6 bases). Germline assignment: CDR1 SGHRS and CDR2 YFSETQ. V was cut by 4 bases and J by 6 bases, with 13 bases left in between. This CDR3 comprises 14 residues. The CDR3 loop is CASSVDSTYEKLFF. CDR3 nucleotides: TGCGCCAGCAGCGTGGACAGCACCTATGAAAAACTGTTTTTT.

J is TRBJ2-4 and V is TRBV19, with D maybe TRBD2 (7 bases). The germline V gene encodes CDR1 LNHDA and CDR2 SQIVND (reference sequence). V was cut by 3 bases and J by 7 bases, with 13 bases left in between. The CDR3 is 14 amino acids. CDR3 loop: CASSIIRGANIQYF. CDR3 in DNA: TGTGCCAGTAGTATTATCCGGGGGGCGAACATTCAGTACTTC.

The gene calls are TRBV6-5 and TRBJ1-1; D possibly corresponds to TRBD1 (6 bases). The CDR3 is 14 residues long. V gave up 6 bases and J gave up 5 bases, with 16 bases separating them. Germline V lookup: CDR1 MNHEY, CDR2 SVGAGI. CDR3 in DNA: TGTGCCAGCAGCTACGGGACATTATATACTGAAGCTTTCTTT. It translates to CASSYGTLYTEAFF.

This clone was detected only once. The chain has TRBV7-9 and TRBJ2-3, with TRBD2 matching over 12 bases. Trimming removed 5 bases from V and 2 bases from J; junction bases left unmatched: 8. CDR3 length equals 17 residues. Per the germline V gene, CDR1 is SEHNR and CDR2 is FQNEAQ (reference sequence). This CDR3 is CASSLSGTSGHTDTQYF. Here the CDR3 DNA reads TGTGCCAGCAGCCTCTCCGGGACTAGCGGGCACACAGATACGCAGTATTTT.

The chain uses TRBV19 and TRBJ2-1; tentative D call: TRBD1 (5 bases). The CDR3 is made up of 16 amino acids. In germline, CDR1 is LNHDA, CDR2 SQIVND (reference sequence). The V end lost 6 bases, the J end lost 9 bases, and 24 bases lay between the germline ends. CDR3 sequence (DNA): TGTGCCAGTAGGGACCGATGGTCCCAGGGATGGGGTGAGCAGTTCTTC. It encodes CASRDRWSQGWGEQFF. The full variable domain, with the rest looked up from reference TRBV19 and TRBJ2-1, is DGGITQSPKYLFRKEGQNVTLSCEQNLNHDAMYWYRQDPGQGLRLIYYSQIVNDFQKGDIAEGYSVSREKKESFPLTVTSAQKNPTAFYLCASRDRWSQGWGEQFFGPGTRLTVL.

V usage is TRBV27 and J usage is TRBJ1-5, with 9 nucleotides matching TRBD1. CDR3 length: 17 amino acids. V gave up 4 bases and J gave up 7 bases; unmatched junction bases: 14. Germline V gene sequence: CDR1 MNHEY, CDR2 SMNVEV (reference sequence). The CDR3: CASSSLSGTGMGQPQHF. The DNA of the CDR3 is TGTGCCAGCAGTTCCCTATCCGGGACAGGGATGGGACAGCCCCAGCATTTT.

This clone was found once. The chain carries TRBV19 and TRBJ1-2; D possibly corresponds to TRBD1 (6 bases). The CDR3 has 14 residues. V lost 5 bases and J 0 bases, leaving 10 bases between the germline ends. The germline V gene encodes CDR1 LNHDA and CDR2 SQIVND (reference sequence). The CDR3 nucleotides are TGTGCCAGTAGTCGGACAGTAGCTAACTATGGCTACACCTTC. Translating gives CASSRTVANYGYTF.

The V and J genes are TRBV5-8 and TRBJ1-5; no definite D call. V was shortened by 2 bases and J by 4 bases, with 7 bases between the two germline ends. CDR3 size: 13 residues. In germline, CDR1 is SGHTS, CDR2 YDEGEE. The CDR3 spells CASSFGDNQPQHF. CDR3 bases: TGTGCCAGCAGCTTTGGAGATAATCAGCCCCAGCATTTT.

Turning to this clone: Here the CDR3 omits its conserved ending phenylalanine or tryptophan, so a read error is the likely source. V usage is TRBV5-6 and J usage is TRBJ1-4; D gene ambiguous. There are 13 residues in the CDR3. From germline, CDR1 is SGHDT and CDR2 YYEEEE. V was shortened by 2 bases and J by 3 bases, with 5 bases between the two germline ends. The CDR3 is CASSLTPNEKLFV. The CDR3, as DNA: TGTGCCAGCAGCTTAACCCCTAATGAAAAACTGTTTGTT.

This CDR3 reads CASSTADSKNIQYF. The CDR3 nucleotides are TGTGCCAGCTCGACGGCGGACAGCAAAAACATTCAGTACTTC. The chain has TRBV6-5 and TRBJ2-4, with a weak D call TRBD1 (6 bases). Trimming removed 8 bases from V and 3 bases from J, with 14 bases in between. CDR1 MNHEY and CDR2 SVGAGI come from the germline V gene. This CDR3 has 14 residues.

V is TRBV6-5 and J is TRBJ2-1, with 10 bases matching TRBD2. The CDR3 is made up of 15 amino acids. V dropped 6 bases and J dropped 1; count of bases not matched to a gene: 3. Germline V gene sequence: CDR1 MNHEY, CDR2 SVGAGI. CDR3 sequence: CASRLAGLSYNEQFF. The CDR3 nucleotides read TGTGCCAGCAGACTAGCGGGGTTATCCTACAATGAGCAGTTCTTC.

The V gene is TRBV4-1, the J gene TRBJ2-7; 10 bases line up with TRBD1. This CDR3 is 15 amino acids long. Germline V CDR1 and CDR2: MGHRA, YSYEKL. V trimming: 1 base; J trimming: 2 bases; junction bases outside the gene matches: 2. CDR3 sequence reads: CASSQGQGAPYEQYF. The CDR3 DNA reads as TGCGCCAGCAGCCAAGGACAGGGGGCTCCCTACGAGCAGTACTTC.

The V and J genes are TRBV27 and TRBJ1-1, with a weak D call TRBD1 (5 bases). V was cut by 3 bases and J by 4 bases, with 9 bases left in between. CDR3 length: 13 residues. Germline V gives CDR1 MNHEY, CDR2 SMNVEV (reference sequence). The CDR3: CASSFLGGTEAFF. As DNA, the CDR3 is TGTGCCAGCAGTTTTCTCGGGGGCACTGAAGCTTTCTTT.

The chain carries TRBV2 and TRBJ2-7; possibly TRBD1 for D (6 bases). The CDR3 is made up of 11 amino acids. Germline values: CDR1 SNHLY, CDR2 FYNNEI. The germline V and J ends were trimmed by 2 bases and 11 bases, with 10 bases remaining between them. The CDR3 region is CASSEQQGEYF. The CDR3 nucleotides read TGTGCCAGCAGTGAACAACAGGGAGAGTACTTC.

CDR3 sequence reads: CASSKELAENLLETQYF. In nucleotides, the CDR3 is TGTGCCAGCAGCAAAGAGCTAGCGGAGAATCTGTTGGAGACCCAGTACTTC. The rearrangement uses TRBV21-1 and TRBJ2-5; the table assigns TRBD2, which was not confirmed against the DNA. TRBV21-1 is recorded as a pseudogene. This CDR3 region has 17 residues.

The gene calls are TRBV7-8 and TRBJ2-1, with D possibly TRBD1 on 5 matching bases. CDR1 is SGHVS, CDR2 FQNEAQ, per germline. This CDR3 has 13 amino acids. Trimming removed 5 bases at V and 2 bases at J, with 7 bases between. The DNA for the CDR3 is TGTGCCAGCAGCGTGGACACCTACAATGAGCAGTTCTTC. Translating it yields CASSVDTYNEQFF.

This clone appeared a few times. The V gene is TRBV7-3, the J gene TRBJ1-2; D perhaps matches TRBD1 (6 bases). The CDR3 runs to 16 residues. Trimming shortened V by 1 base and J by 2 bases, and 14 bases separated the two germline ends. Germline assignment: CDR1 SGHTA and CDR2 FQGTGA. CDR3 nucleotide sequence: TGTGCCAGCAGCTTAATCAGGGGAGAAGGCAACTATGGCTACACCTTC. This encodes CASSLIRGEGNYGYTF. The complete variable domain, with remaining parts taken from reference TRBV7-3 and TRBJ1-2, reads GAGVSQTPSNKVTEKGKYVELRCDPISGHTALYWYRQSLGQGPEFLIYFQGTGAADDSGLPNDRFFAVRPEGSVSTLKIQRTERGDSAVYLCASSLIRGEGNYGYTFGSGTRLTVV.

The gene calls are TRBV10-3 and TRBJ2-1, with 7 bases that match TRBD2. The V and J ends lost 7 bases and 9 bases, in that order; junction bases with no gene match: 6. Germline V gives CDR1 ENHRY, CDR2 SYGVKD. There are 12 residues in the CDR3. CDR3 loop: CAIIGLVGEQFF. The CDR3 DNA is TGTGCCATCATCGGACTAGTAGGTGAGCAGTTCTTC.

The chain recombines TRBV14 with TRBJ2-3; 8 bases agree with TRBD1. The V gene's germline CDR1 is SGHDN and CDR2 FVKESK. The CDR3 runs to 14 residues. After removal of 4 bases from V and 6 bases from J, the junction contained 6 bases not matched to a gene. The chain's CDR3 is CASSRGQGVDTQYF. Written as DNA, the CDR3 is TGTGCCAGCAGCCGCGGACAGGGAGTGGATACGCAGTATTTT.

The rearrangement links TRBV5-6 to TRBJ1-5; D not certain. The germline gives CDR1 SGHDT, CDR2 YYEEEE. Trimming removed 1 base at V and 1 base at J, with 3 bases between. CDR3 length: 13 amino acids. CDR3 sequence (DNA): TGTGCCAGCAGCTTGAGCAGCAATCAGCCCCAGCATTTT. Translated: CASSLSSNQPQHF.

A single count supports this clone. The chain employs TRBV28 and TRBJ2-1, with TRBD1 as a possible D gene (5 bases). Deletions cut 2 bases from V and 10 bases from J, with 6 bases between. From germline, CDR1 is MDHEN and CDR2 SYDVKM. The CDR3 extends over 11 amino acids. For the CDR3, the DNA is TGTGCCAGCAGTTTAAAGGGGGAGCAGTTCTTC. Encoded protein: CASSLKGEQFF.

This clone showed up just a few times. This chain links TRBV10-3 with TRBJ1-1, with 10 bases lining up with TRBD1. Losses at the gene ends were 4 bases for V and 4 bases for J; bases not matched to a gene: 9. Germline V gene data show CDR1 as ENHRY and CDR2 as SYGVKD. This CDR3 has 16 residues. CDR3 DNA sequence: TGTGCCATCAGTGCCGGGACAGGGGTTGTGGGCACTGAAGCTTTCTTT. This sequence encodes CAISAGTGVVGTEAFF.